This T cell receptor beta chain was captured in a study of T cells in Graves' hyperthyroidism and ophthalmopathy. Whole-study findings and limits: Progression to ophthalmopathy was predicted a median of about 6.6 months early.

TCR beta CDR3 regions were amplified from RNA transcripts. HTBI primers were the set used in a first-round RT-PCR of the TCR CDR3. MiXCR was run by TCRdb on the multiplex PCR reads, yielding one entry per CDR3 protein. Here the sample spans under 400,000 distinct CDR3 sequences, around 20% being singletons. Germline assignment: CDR1 SGHRS and CDR2 YFSETQ. The CDR3 is 15 residues long. Unmatched junction bases numbered 13, after V lost 8 bases and J lost 6 bases. The sample holds many counts of this clonotype. As yet, its antigen is unknown. Participants, patients aged 18 to 65, had newly diagnosed hyperthyroidism with a duration under 2 months.

This receptor was obtained from a woman aged 45-60 years with Graves' hyperthyroidism. The sequenced material came from blood. V gene TRBV5-1 combines with J gene TRBJ2-3, with 9 bases lining up with TRBD1. The CDR3 sequence is CASFDTGTGTDTQYF. The DNA for the CDR3 is TGCGCCAGTTTCGATACCGGGACAGGGACCGATACGCAGTATTTT.